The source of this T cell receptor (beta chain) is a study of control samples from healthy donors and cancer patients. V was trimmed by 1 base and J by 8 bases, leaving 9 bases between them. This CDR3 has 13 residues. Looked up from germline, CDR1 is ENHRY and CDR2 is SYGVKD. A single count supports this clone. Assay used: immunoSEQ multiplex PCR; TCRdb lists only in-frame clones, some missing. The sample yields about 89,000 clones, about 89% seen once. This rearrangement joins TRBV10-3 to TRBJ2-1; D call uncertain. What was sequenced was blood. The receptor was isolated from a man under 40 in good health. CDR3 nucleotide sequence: TGTGCCATCAGTGAGTTGGCGCCACATGAGCAGTTCTTC. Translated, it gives CAISELAPHEQFF.